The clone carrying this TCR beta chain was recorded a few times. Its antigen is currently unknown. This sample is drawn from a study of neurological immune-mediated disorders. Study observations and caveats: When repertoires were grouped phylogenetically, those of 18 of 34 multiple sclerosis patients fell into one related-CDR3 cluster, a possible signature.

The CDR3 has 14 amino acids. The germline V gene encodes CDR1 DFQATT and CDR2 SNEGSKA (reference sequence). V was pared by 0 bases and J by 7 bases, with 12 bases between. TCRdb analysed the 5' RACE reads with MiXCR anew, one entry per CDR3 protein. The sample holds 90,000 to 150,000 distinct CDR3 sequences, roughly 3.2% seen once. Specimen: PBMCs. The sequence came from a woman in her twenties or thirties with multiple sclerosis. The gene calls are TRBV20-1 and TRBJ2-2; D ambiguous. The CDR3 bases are TGCAGTGCTAGAGATCGGGTCGGTTTCGGGGAGCTGTTTTTT. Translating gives CSARDRVGFGELFF.